The 32 T cell receptor beta chains presented below share a single source sample, sequenced in a study of blood T cell repertoires in COVID-19. The assay was immunoSEQ multiplex PCR, and TCRdb's table has in-frame clones only and misses some. The sample shows fewer than 200,000 clones, 75% to 85% of them seen only once. The sequenced sample was PBMCs or T cells enriched from blood (not recorded which). Receptors originate from a man aged 50 to 60 who had recovered from COVID-19.

A few counts support this clone. CDR3: CASSQDTRMTFF. CDR3 coding DNA: TGTGCCAGCAGCCAAGACACGCGAATGACTTTCTTT. This chain joins TRBV4-2 and TRBJ1-1; D gene unclear. Trimming pared 0 bases from V and 12 bases from J, leaving 11 bases between. Germline-derived CDR1 and CDR2 are LGHNA and YNFKEQ. This CDR3 comprises 12 residues.

The chain carries TRBV4-1 and TRBJ2-7, with 7 bases identical to TRBD2. The CDR3 extends over 16 amino acids. With V trimmed by 1 base and J by 5 bases, 11 bases remained unmatched. CDR1 MGHRA and CDR2 YSYEKL come from the germline V gene. This chain's CDR3 is CASSQGRTRGTNEQYF. The CDR3 nucleotides read TGCGCCAGCAGCCAAGGACGGACACGGGGGACTAACGAGCAGTACTTC.

This chain joins TRBV19 and TRBJ1-2, with D maybe TRBD1 (5 bases). Germline assignment: CDR1 LNHDA and CDR2 SQIVND (reference sequence). This CDR3 spans 16 amino acids. Trimming shortened V by 1 base and J by 1 base, and 13 bases separated the two germline ends. The CDR3: CASSIGQGWDNYGYTF. DNA of the CDR3: TGTGCCAGTAGTATAGGGCAGGGTTGGGATAACTATGGCTACACCTTC.

This chain joins TRBV15 and TRBJ2-3; TRBD2 agrees at 8 bases. The CDR3 loop spans 15 amino acids. The germline V gene has CDR1 LNHNV and CDR2 YYDKDF (reference sequence). Trimming removed 1 base from V and 1 base from J; junction bases left unmatched: 1. The CDR3 protein is CATSRGSGGTDTQYF. The CDR3, as DNA: TGTGCCACCAGCAGAGGTAGCGGGGGCACAGATACGCAGTATTTT.

This clone has a single count. The chain joins TRBV6-5 to TRBJ1-1; 7 bases line up with TRBD1. The trim removed 6 bases at V and 1 base at J, leaving 8 bases unmatched. The CDR3 totals 15 residues. Germline values: CDR1 MNHEY, CDR2 SVGAGI. CDR3 sequence (DNA): TGTGCCAGCAGCCACCGACAGGGTGGGAACACTGAAGCTTTCTTT. Amino acid sequence: CASSHRQGGNTEAFF.

The chain joins TRBV14 to TRBJ1-5, with D maybe TRBD1 (5 bases). The germline V gene has CDR1 SGHDN and CDR2 FVKESK. CDR3 length equals 14 residues. The V gene lost 2 bases and the J gene lost 3 bases, with 8 bases spanning the gap. The CDR3 reads CASSQSGYNQPQHF. CDR3 bases: TGTGCCAGCAGCCAATCAGGGTACAATCAGCCCCAGCATTTT.

The CDR3 here is CASSQDARDRGNNSPLHF. CDR3 DNA: TGCGCCAGCAGCCAAGACGCCCGGGACAGGGGAAATAATTCACCCCTCCACTTT. The chain recombines TRBV4-1 with TRBJ1-6, with 10 bases lining up with TRBD1. V trimming: 0 bases; J trimming: 5 bases; junction bases outside the gene matches: 7. This CDR3 has 18 amino acids. Germline-derived CDR1 and CDR2 are MGHRA and YSYEKL.

V and J are TRBV5-1 and TRBJ1-4; D call uncertain. Germline values: CDR1 SGHRS, CDR2 YFSETQ. Trimming left V 4 bases short and J 5 bases short, with 18 bases between. The CDR3 loop spans 16 amino acids. The CDR3 nucleotides read TGCGCCAGCAGCCCGGTCGCGGATCAACCAAATGAAAAACTGTTTTTT. Translating gives CASSPVADQPNEKLFF.

The chain uses TRBV28 and TRBJ2-5; a possible D gene is TRBD1 (6 bases). The CDR3 runs 14 residues. CDR1 is MDHEN and CDR2 is SYDVKM in the germline V gene. The V and J ends lost 9 bases and 5 bases respectively, with 19 bases between them. The chain's CDR3 is CASRTGRGWETQYF. CDR3 DNA: TGTGCCAGTCGTACGGGCAGGGGCTGGGAGACCCAGTACTTC.

The genes are TRBV27 and TRBJ1-5; no clear D. The ends were cut back, 1 base at V and 2 bases at J, with 3 bases in the middle. Per the germline V gene, CDR1 is MNHEY and CDR2 is SMNVEV (reference sequence). The CDR3 totals 13 residues. CDR3 sequence: CASSLLGNQPQHF. CDR3 in DNA: TGTGCCAGCAGTTTATTAGGCAATCAGCCCCAGCATTTT.

This clone is a singleton in its sample. This rearrangement joins TRBV5-1 to TRBJ1-1; TRBD1 is a possible D gene (5 bases). This CDR3 contains 12 residues. Trimming pared 4 bases from V and 6 bases from J, leaving 10 bases between. Germline V gene data show CDR1 as SGHRS and CDR2 as YFSETQ. The CDR3 reads CASSIGRAEAFF. The DNA for the CDR3 is TGCGCCAGCAGCATTGGCAGGGCTGAAGCTTTCTTT.

The gene calls are TRBV19 and TRBJ2-7; 10 bases are shared with TRBD1. The CDR3 length is 18 residues. Looked up from germline, CDR1 is LNHDA and CDR2 is SQIVND (reference sequence). The V gene end was trimmed by 10 bases and the J gene end by 4 bases; junction bases not matched to a gene: 22. In DNA form, the CDR3 reads TGTGCCACCTCGATCCGGGGACAGGGGCTCCTTTTACGATACGAGCAGTACTTC. Amino acids: CATSIRGQGLLLRYEQYF.

The rearrangement uses TRBV10-2 and TRBJ2-3, with D maybe TRBD1 (5 bases). CDR3 length: 11 residues. Germline V gene lookup returns CDR1 WSHSY and CDR2 SAAADI. Between the trimmed V and J ends, which lost 7 bases and 7 bases, there was a span of 9 bases. The CDR3 nucleotides read TGCGCCAGCACCTCAGGGAATACGCAGTATTTT. Its protein is CASTSGNTQYF.

The genes are TRBV7-8 and TRBJ1-4; weak D call: TRBD1 (6 bases). Germline CDR1 is SGHVS and CDR2 is FQNEAQ. The CDR3 totals 14 residues. V was cut by 4 bases and J by 8 bases, with 14 bases left in between. For the CDR3, the DNA is TGTGCCAGCAGCTCCACAGGGTTGCGGGAAAAACTGTTTTTT. Protein sequence: CASSSTGLREKLFF.

This clone was detected only a few times. The same CDR3 also results from other DNA sequences found in this sample. This chain links TRBV27 with TRBJ1-1; 7 bases match TRBD1. The CDR3 sequence is 14 residues long. The V gene end was trimmed by 3 bases and the J gene end by 1 base; junction bases not matched to a gene: 2. Germline CDR1 reads MNHEY; CDR2 reads SMNVEV (reference sequence). CDR3 sequence (DNA): TGTGCCAGCAGTTTCCGGACAGGGAACACTGAAGCTTTCTTT. It is translated as CASSFRTGNTEAFF.

The V gene is TRBV27, the J gene TRBJ1-4, with D tentatively TRBD1 (6 bases). This CDR3 region has 14 residues. The V end was cut by 3 bases, the J end by 5 bases, with 10 bases between. Germline V CDR1 and CDR2: MNHEY, SMNVEV (reference sequence). The CDR3, as DNA: TGTGCCAGCAGTTTTGGGAGGGGGAATGAAAAACTGTTTTTT. The encoded protein is CASSFGRGNEKLFF.

V usage is TRBV30 and J usage is TRBJ1-1; 10 bases line up with TRBD1. With 3 bases clipped from V and 11 bases from J, the junction kept 6 bases outside the gene matches. Germline values: CDR1 GTSNPN, CDR2 SVGIG (reference sequence). This CDR3 region has 12 residues. The CDR3 DNA follows: TGTGCCTGGAGCGCGACAGGGGGCGGCGCTTTCTTT. It translates to CAWSATGGGAFF.

The CDR3 DNA sequence: TGTGCCACCAGTGATTTGCAAGGGACAGGAGGCTACAATGAGCAGTTCTTC. Translated: CATSDLQGTGGYNEQFF. J is TRBJ2-1 and V is TRBV24-1; TRBD1 matches at 8 bases. V was pared by 0 bases and J by 3 bases, with 6 bases of the junction left unmatched. Germline CDR1 is KGHDR and CDR2 is SFDVKD. This CDR3 has 17 residues.

This rearrangement joins TRBV27 to TRBJ2-4, with a tentative D call TRBD2 (7 bases). Germline values: CDR1 MNHEY, CDR2 SMNVEV (reference sequence). The CDR3 contains 15 residues. V lost 5 bases to trimming and J lost 0 bases, with 11 bases between them. The CDR3: CASSRGGGAKNIQYF. In DNA, the CDR3 is TGTGCCAGCAGTCGAGGGGGGGGAGCCAAAAACATTCAGTACTTC.

V usage is TRBV5-1 and J usage is TRBJ1-1, with TRBD1 as a possible D gene (5 bases). The CDR3 consists of 14 residues. Germline CDR1 reads SGHRS; CDR2 reads YFSETQ. V was clipped by 2 bases and J by 2 bases, with 10 bases between them. The CDR3 DNA follows: TGCGCCAGCAGCTTACTGACAGCTAACACTGAAGCTTTCTTT. Its protein is CASSLLTANTEAFF.

The rearrangement uses TRBV7-9 and TRBJ1-3; D gene ambiguous. The CDR3 is 16 amino acids. Germline V gives CDR1 SEHNR, CDR2 FQNEAQ (reference sequence). V was clipped by 5 bases and J by 2 bases, with 16 bases between them. CDR3 sequence: CASSPQRRVTGNTIYF. The CDR3 DNA follows: TGTGCCAGCAGCCCCCAACGTCGGGTAACTGGAAACACCATATATTTT. Full variable domain (missing parts from reference TRBV7-9 and TRBJ1-3): DTGVSQNPRHKITKRGQNVTFRCDPISEHNRLYWYRQTLGQGPEFLTYFQNEAQLEKSRLLSDRFSAERPKGSFSTLEIQRTEQGDSAMYLCASSPQRRVTGNTIYFGEGSWLTVV.

The rearrangement joins TRBV7-9 to TRBJ1-5; TRBD1 is a possible D gene (5 bases). Trimming removed 4 bases from V and 0 bases from J, with 13 bases in between. Germline V gene data show CDR1 as SEHNR and CDR2 as FQNEAQ (reference sequence). CDR3 size: 16 residues. For the CDR3, the DNA is TGTGCCAGCAGCTCTACAGGACCACATAGCAATCAGCCCCAGCATTTT. It codes for CASSSTGPHSNQPQHF.

The chain is built from TRBV3-1 (or the pseudogene TRBV3-2) and TRBJ1-1; D uncertain. Trimming removed 1 base from V and 5 bases from J, with 5 bases in between. The CDR3 contains 12 residues. In germline, CDR1 is LGHDT, CDR2 YNNKEL (reference sequence). Written as DNA, the CDR3 is TGTGCCAGCAGCCAAGGCGGGACTGAAGCTTTCTTT. This encodes CASSQGGTEAFF.

The chain recombines TRBV6-5 with TRBJ1-2, with 7 bases fitting TRBD1. This CDR3 spans 13 amino acids. Looked up from germline, CDR1 is MNHEY and CDR2 is SVGAGI. Germline trimming cut 7 bases from V and 6 bases from J; bases unmatched to any gene: 8. The CDR3 sequence is CASKSSGGHGYTF. CDR3 DNA sequence: TGTGCCAGCAAATCATCAGGGGGGCATGGCTACACCTTC.

The DNA of the CDR3 is TGTGCCAGTACCCGGGGGGGAAGGGTCGGCCAGCCCCAGCATTTT. Encoded protein: CASTRGGRVGQPQHF. This chain connects TRBV19 to TRBJ1-5, with D possibly TRBD1 on 5 matching bases. CDR1 is LNHDA and CDR2 is SQIVND in the germline V gene (reference sequence). The CDR3 has 15 residues. Trimming removed 7 bases at V and 7 bases at J, with 20 bases between.

The rearrangement uses TRBV18 and TRBJ1-1; 9 bases map to TRBD1. With 3 bases clipped from V and 11 bases from J, the junction kept 4 bases outside the gene matches. Germline CDR1 and CDR2: KGHSH and LQKENI. This CDR3 spans 12 amino acids. The CDR3 sequence is CASSPVGQGAFF. CDR3 DNA sequence: TGTGCCAGCTCACCGGTCGGACAGGGGGCTTTCTTT. Full variable domain (remainder filled in from reference TRBV18 and TRBJ1-1): NAGVMQNPRHLVRRRGQEARLRCSPMKGHSHVYWYRQLPEEGLKFMVYLQKENIIDESGMPKERFSAEFPKEGPSILRIQQVVRGDSAAYFCASSPVGQGAFFGQGTRLTVV.

V usage is TRBV29-1 and J usage is TRBJ2-2, with D perhaps TRBD2 (5 bases). The germline V gene encodes CDR1 SQVTM and CDR2 ANQGSEA. With 4 bases removed from V and 1 base from J, the gap between germline ends came to 10 bases. The CDR3 is 14 amino acids. CDR3 DNA: TGCAGCGTTGTTAGGGAGCGGAACACCGGGGAGCTGTTTTTT. It yields the protein CSVVRERNTGELFF.

The rearrangement links TRBV9 to TRBJ2-7, with D tentatively TRBD1 (6 bases). Germline CDR1 is SGDLS and CDR2 is YYNGEE. The CDR3 has 15 amino acids. The germline V and J ends were trimmed by 3 bases and 2 bases, with 15 bases remaining between them. The CDR3 spells CASSGNRDTTYEQYF. Here the CDR3 DNA reads TGTGCCAGCAGCGGAAACCGGGACACCACCTACGAGCAGTACTTC.

Only one count was recorded for this clone. The genes are TRBV5-4 and TRBJ1-1; a weak D match, TRBD1 (6 bases). The germline V gene encodes CDR1 SGHNT and CDR2 YYREEE (reference sequence). Trimming took 6 bases from V and 4 from J, leaving 16 bases between them. The CDR3 covers 14 residues. CDR3 sequence reads: CASTRSRGVTEAFF. The DNA for the CDR3 is TGTGCCAGCACCAGGTCCAGGGGCGTCACTGAAGCTTTCTTT.

The chain combines TRBV5-1 with TRBJ2-3; 7 bases are a match to TRBD1. CDR1 SGHRS and CDR2 YFSETQ come from the germline V gene. V dropped 4 bases and J dropped 2; count of bases not matched to a gene: 10. The CDR3 length is 16 residues. The CDR3 protein is CASSDLPGQSTDTQYF. The CDR3 bases are TGCGCCAGCAGCGACCTTCCGGGACAGTCCACAGATACGCAGTATTTT.

This clone appeared a single time. The chain links TRBV4-1 to TRBJ2-7; 11 bases fit TRBD1. Germline V gene sequence: CDR1 MGHRA, CDR2 YSYEKL. V gave up 5 bases and J gave up 2 bases; unmatched junction bases: 8. CDR3 length equals 16 residues. The CDR3 loop is CASSEGQGVPPYEQYF. CDR3 DNA: TGCGCCAGCAGCGAGGGACAGGGGGTCCCTCCCTACGAGCAGTACTTC.

About this clone itself: The sample has other DNA sequences that encode this CDR3 too. The V and J genes are TRBV28 and TRBJ2-5; tentative D call: TRBD2 (5 bases). Germline V lookup: CDR1 MDHEN, CDR2 SYDVKM. This CDR3 comprises 15 residues. V lost 5 bases and J lost 2, with 15 bases in between. The CDR3 spells CASSPPERSQETQYF. DNA for the CDR3: TGTGCCAGCAGTCCGCCCGAGCGGAGTCAAGAGACCCAGTACTTC.